These T cell receptor beta chains were read from a single sample in a study of CD8 T cells in Susac syndrome. Via MiXCR, TCRdb re-called the immunoSEQ multiplex PCR reads, giving one row per CDR3 protein. The repertoire holds tens of thousands of distinct CDR3 sequences, with around 94% as singletons. Sequencing input: CD8+ T cells from PBMCs. Receptor source: a human donor in good health. The CDR3 runs from the conserved cysteine through the conserved F or W. Each record gives: D gene, J gene, clone size, V gene, CDR3 DNA, CDR3 protein. D genes are given only for firm matches. Clone size is not always given. Where it is, it says once, few, many or a class for expanded clones.

TRBD2 TRBJ2-1 - TRBV3-1 TGTGCCAGCAGCCAAGAGGTAGCGGGAGCCGTTTGGGATGAGCAGTTCTTC CASSQEVAGAVWDEQFF
- TRBJ2-2 - TRBV28 TGTGCCAGCAGTTTCGAGTCCGGGGAGCTGTTTTTT CASSFESGELFF
- TRBJ1-2 - TRBV7-9 TGTGCCAGCAGCGCAACAGGGAATCGCCGTTATGGCTACACCTTC CASSATGNRRYGYTF
- TRBJ2-1 - TRBV15 TGTGCCACCAGCAGAGTATTAAGCGGGCTCGGAGATGAGCAGTTCTTC CATSRVLSGLGDEQFF
- TRBJ2-7 - TRBV11-2 TGTGCCAGCAGCTTACGGGGCAACCACTACGAGCAGTACTTC CASSLRGNHYEQYF
- TRBJ2-7 - TRBV12-3/TRBV12-4 TGTGCCAGCAGTTATACCTACGAGCAGTACTTC CASSYTYEQYF
TRBD1 TRBJ2-1 - TRBV7-9 TGTGCCTCACGGACAGGGAGCGTCAATGAGCAGTTCTTC CASRTGSVNEQFF
- TRBJ2-5 - TRBV7-2 TGTGCCAGCAGCTTAAACTTGGGGGGGCGAGAGACCCAGTACTTC CASSLNLGGRETQYF
- TRBJ1-4 - TRBV7-9 TGTGCCAGCGGTTCAACTAATGAAAAACTGTTTTTT CASGSTNEKLFF
TRBD2 TRBJ2-1 - TRBV7-2 TGTGCCAGCAGCTTAATCTGGCGGGGGGATAATGAGCAGTTCTTC CASSLIWRGDNEQFF
TRBD2 TRBJ2-1 - TRBV6-2/TRBV6-3 TGTGCCAGCAGTACCCCACTAGCGGGAAGCTACAATGAGCAGTTCTTC CASSTPLAGSYNEQFF
- TRBJ2-3 once TRBV12-3/TRBV12-4 TGTGCCAGCAACAGATACACAGATACGCAGTATTTT CASNRYTDTQYF
TRBD1 TRBJ2-1 - TRBV6-5 TGTGCCAGCAGTTACGGGACAGCCTCCTACAATGAGCAGTTCTTC CASSYGTASYNEQFF
- TRBJ1-5 few TRBV6-5 TGTGCCAGCAGCGAGCTCTGGACCCAGCATTTT CASSELWTQHF
- TRBJ2-1 - TRBV12-3/TRBV12-4 TGTGCCAGCAGTTCTGGTGATCCCTACAATGAGCAGTTCTTC CASSSGDPYNEQFF
- TRBJ1-2 - TRBV15 TGTGCCACCAGCAGAGATCGCGCAGGTGGACCCTATGGCTACACCTTC CATSRDRAGGPYGYTF